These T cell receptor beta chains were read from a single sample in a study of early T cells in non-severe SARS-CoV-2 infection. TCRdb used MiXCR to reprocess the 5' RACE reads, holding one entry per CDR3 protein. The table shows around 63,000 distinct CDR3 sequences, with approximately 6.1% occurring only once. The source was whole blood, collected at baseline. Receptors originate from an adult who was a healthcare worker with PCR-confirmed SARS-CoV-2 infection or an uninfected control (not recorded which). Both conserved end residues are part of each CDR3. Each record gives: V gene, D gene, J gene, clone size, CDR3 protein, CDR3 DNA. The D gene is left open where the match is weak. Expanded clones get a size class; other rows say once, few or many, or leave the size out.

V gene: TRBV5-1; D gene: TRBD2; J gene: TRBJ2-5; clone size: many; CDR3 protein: CASSRGLAVQETQYF; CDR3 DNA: TGCGCCAGCAGCCGGGGACTAGCGGTACAAGAGACCCAGTACTTC
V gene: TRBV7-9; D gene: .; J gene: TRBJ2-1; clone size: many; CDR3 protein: CASSPIRTTDYNEQFF; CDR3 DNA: TGTGCCAGCAGCCCTATTCGTACGACAGACTACAATGAGCAGTTCTTC
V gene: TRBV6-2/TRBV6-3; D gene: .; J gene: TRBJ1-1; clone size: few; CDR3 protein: CASSYEPHTSQGAFF; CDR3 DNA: TGTGCCAGCAGTTATGAACCTCATACGTCCCAAGGAGCTTTCTTT
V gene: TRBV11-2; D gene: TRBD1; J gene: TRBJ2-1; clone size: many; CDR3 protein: CASSSAGGRKYNEQFF; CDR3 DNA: TGTGCCAGCAGCTCCGCAGGGGGCCGAAAGTACAATGAGCAGTTCTTC
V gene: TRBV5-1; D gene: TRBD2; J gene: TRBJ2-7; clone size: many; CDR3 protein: CASSTGLAYEQYF; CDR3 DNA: TGCGCCAGCAGCACGGGACTAGCCTACGAGCAGTACTTC
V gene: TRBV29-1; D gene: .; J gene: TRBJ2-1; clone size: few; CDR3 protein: CSVDEESSYNEQFF; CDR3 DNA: TGCAGCGTTGATGAGGAGAGCTCCTACAATGAGCAGTTCTTC
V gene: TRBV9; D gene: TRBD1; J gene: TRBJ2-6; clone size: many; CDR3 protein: CASSVDRGLPGANVLTF; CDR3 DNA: TGTGCCAGCAGCGTAGACAGGGGGCTCCCTGGGGCCAACGTCCTGACTTTC
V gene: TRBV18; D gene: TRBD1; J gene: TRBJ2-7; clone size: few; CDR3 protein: CASSPRQGANEQYF; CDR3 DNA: TGTGCCAGCTCACCGAGGCAGGGGGCGAACGAGCAGTACTTC
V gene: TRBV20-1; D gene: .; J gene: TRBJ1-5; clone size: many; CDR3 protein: CSARDVVPLQPQHF; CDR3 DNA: TGCAGTGCTAGAGATGTAGTACCCCTTCAGCCCCAGCATTTT
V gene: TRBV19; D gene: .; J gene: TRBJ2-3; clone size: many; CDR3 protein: CASGGSRSDGQYF; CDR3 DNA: TGTGCCAGTGGGGGTTCAAGGAGTGACGGGCAGTATTTT
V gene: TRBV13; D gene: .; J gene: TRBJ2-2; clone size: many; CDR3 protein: CASSPGHNTGELFF; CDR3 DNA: TGTGCCAGCAGCCCGGGACATAACACCGGGGAGCTGTTTTTT
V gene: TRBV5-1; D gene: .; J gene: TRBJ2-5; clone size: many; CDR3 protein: CASSLGVGETQYF; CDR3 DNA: TGCGCCAGCAGCTTGGGGGTGGGAGAGACCCAGTACTTC
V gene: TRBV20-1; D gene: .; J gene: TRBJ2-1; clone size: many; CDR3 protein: CSATRDNEQFF; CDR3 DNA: TGCAGTGCTACCAGGGACAATGAGCAGTTCTTC
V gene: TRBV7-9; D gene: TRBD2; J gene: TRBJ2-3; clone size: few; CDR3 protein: CASSFRGGGTDTQYF; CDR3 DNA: TGTGCCAGCAGCTTTCGTGGCGGGGGGACAGATACGCAGTATTTT
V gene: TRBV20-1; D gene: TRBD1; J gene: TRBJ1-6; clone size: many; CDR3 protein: CSARGQDGSPLHF; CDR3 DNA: TGCAGTGCTAGGGGACAGGATGGCTCACCCCTCCACTTT
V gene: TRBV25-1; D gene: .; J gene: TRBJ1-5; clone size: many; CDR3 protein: CASSDGRVTGDSNQPQHF; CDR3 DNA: TGTGCCAGCAGTGACGGAAGGGTCACAGGAGATAGCAATCAGCCCCAGCATTTT
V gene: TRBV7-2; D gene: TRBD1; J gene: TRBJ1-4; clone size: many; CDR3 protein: CASSLNGQGVEKLFF; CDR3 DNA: TGTGCCAGCAGCTTAAACGGACAGGGGGTTGAAAAACTGTTTTTT
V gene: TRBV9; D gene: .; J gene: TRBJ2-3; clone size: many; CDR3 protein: CAISGTRALYTQYF; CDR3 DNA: TGTGCCATCTCTGGGACTCGTGCTTTGTATACGCAGTATTTT
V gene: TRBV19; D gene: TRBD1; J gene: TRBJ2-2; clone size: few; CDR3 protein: CASSIDRTGVTGELFF; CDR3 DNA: TGTGCCAGTAGTATAGACCGGACAGGGGTTACCGGGGAGCTGTTTTTT
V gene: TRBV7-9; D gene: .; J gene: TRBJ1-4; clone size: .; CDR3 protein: CASSLAQQQKHEKLFF; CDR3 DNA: TGTGCCAGCAGCTTAGCCCAACAGCAAAAGCATGAAAAACTGTTTTTT
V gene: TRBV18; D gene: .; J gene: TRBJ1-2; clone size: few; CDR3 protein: CASSPDTAYGYTF; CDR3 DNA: TGTGCCAGCTCACCCGACACGGCCTATGGCTACACCTTC
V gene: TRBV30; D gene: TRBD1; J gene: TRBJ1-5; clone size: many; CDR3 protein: CAWSPGQGDQPQHF; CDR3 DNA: TGTGCCTGGAGTCCCGGACAGGGGGATCAGCCCCAGCATTTT
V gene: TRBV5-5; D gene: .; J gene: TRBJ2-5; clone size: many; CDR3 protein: CASSLFGAQETQYF; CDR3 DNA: TGTGCCAGCAGCTTGTTCGGTGCACAAGAGACCCAGTACTTC
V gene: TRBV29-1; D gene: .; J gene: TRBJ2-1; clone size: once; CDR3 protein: CSVYRGLAGNEQFF; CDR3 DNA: TGCAGCGTCTACAGGGGGCTAGCGGGAAATGAGCAGTTCTTC
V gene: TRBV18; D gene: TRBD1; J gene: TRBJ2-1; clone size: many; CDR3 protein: CASSPTGDEQFF; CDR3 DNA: TGTGCCAGCTCACCGACAGGGGATGAGCAGTTCTTC